This entry lists 9 T cell receptor beta chains sequenced from one sample in a study of cytomegalovirus exposure and HLA in healthy donors. Repertoires were generated with immunoSEQ multiplex PCR, while TCRdb's copy carries only in-frame clones and drops some. The sample lists approximately 170,000 clones; roughly nine tenths were seen once. The sequencing sample was made of PBMCs. These TCRs come from a woman younger than 35 in good health and CMV-seropositive.

The rearrangement joins TRBV15 to TRBJ2-7; weak D call: TRBD2 (5 bases). The V end was cut by 5 bases, the J end by 5 bases, with 13 bases between. This CDR3 is built from 13 residues. The germline V gene has CDR1 LNHNV and CDR2 YYDKDF (reference sequence). The CDR3 region is CATSPQRGNEQYF. DNA for the CDR3: TGTGCCACCAGCCCACAGCGAGGGAACGAGCAGTACTTC. The full variable domain, with the rest looked up from reference TRBV15 and TRBJ2-7, is DAMVIQNPRYQVTQFGKPVTLSCSQTLNHNVMYWYQQKSSQAPKLLFHYYDKDFNNEADTPDNFQSRRPNTSFCFLDIRSPGLGDTAMYLCATSPQRGNEQYFGPGTRLTVT.

The V and J genes are TRBV28 and TRBJ1-3; a possible D gene is TRBD1 (6 bases). The germline CDR1 and CDR2 sequences are MDHEN and SYDVKM. V lost 3 bases and J lost 1, with 7 bases in between. The CDR3 extends over 14 amino acids. The CDR3 sequence: CASSFQGSGNTIYF. The CDR3 coding sequence is TGTGCCAGCAGTTTTCAGGGGTCTGGAAACACCATATATTTT.

The V gene is TRBV30, the J gene TRBJ1-1, with D possibly matching TRBD1 (5 bases). This CDR3 has 12 amino acids. Germline CDR1 reads GTSNPN; CDR2 reads SVGIG (reference sequence). The germline V and J ends were trimmed by 3 bases and 4 bases, with 9 bases remaining between them. The CDR3 region is CAWRVTVTEAFF. The CDR3 DNA reads TGTGCCTGGAGAGTGACAGTCACTGAAGCTTTCTTT.

CDR3 region: CAITGQGAGEQYF. For the CDR3, the DNA is TGTGCCATCACAGGACAGGGGGCGGGTGAGCAGTACTTC. The chain joins TRBV10-3 to TRBJ2-7, with 11 bases identical to TRBD1. Germline CDR1 is ENHRY and CDR2 is SYGVKD. Trimming removed 7 bases from V and 7 bases from J; junction bases left unmatched: 6. The CDR3 consists of 13 residues.

This clone was seen a single time. The V gene is TRBV28, the J gene TRBJ2-3, with D unclear. The CDR3 length is 12 residues. Germline CDR1 and CDR2: MDHEN and SYDVKM. The V and J ends lost 4 bases and 4 bases respectively, with 6 bases between them. CDR3 bases: TGTGCCAGCAGTTCAATAGCAGATACGCAGTATTTT. Its protein product is CASSSIADTQYF.

V is TRBV11-3 and J is TRBJ1-1; D is ambiguous. The germline V gene encodes CDR1 SGHNT and CDR2 YENEEA. With 3 bases removed from V and 6 bases from J, the gap between germline ends came to 11 bases. The CDR3 spans 13 residues. The CDR3 DNA sequence: TGTGCCAGCAGCTTCGGACTGGGCTCTGAAGCTTTCTTT. Translated, it gives CASSFGLGSEAFF.

J is TRBJ2-3 and V is TRBV7-9; 7 bases align to TRBD2. The junction had 0 bases not matched to a gene; V was cut back by 4 bases and J by 5 bases. The germline CDR1 and CDR2 sequences are SEHNR and FQNEAQ (reference sequence). The CDR3 contains 12 residues. The CDR3 region is CASSSGGDTQYF. In DNA form, the CDR3 reads TGTGCCAGCAGCTCGGGGGGAGATACGCAGTATTTT.

The chain employs TRBV28 and TRBJ2-5; 7 positions agree with TRBD2. Germline V gene sequence: CDR1 MDHEN, CDR2 SYDVKM. Unmatched junction bases numbered 5, after V lost 2 bases and J lost 2 bases. The CDR3 runs 15 residues. DNA for the CDR3: TGTGCCAGCAGTTTAGGGCTAGCGGAGCAAGAGACCCAGTACTTC. Its translation: CASSLGLAEQETQYF. Variable domain in full (rest from reference TRBV28 and TRBJ2-5): DVKVTQSSRYLVKRTGEKVFLECVQDMDHENMFWYRQDPGLGLRLIYFSYDVKMKEKGDIPEGYSVSREKKERFSLILESASTNQTSMYLCASSLGLAEQETQYFGPGTRLLVL.

This chain links TRBV10-3 with TRBJ1-5, with no clear D. Trimming left V 0 bases short and J 3 bases short, with 12 bases between. Per the germline V gene, CDR1 is ENHRY and CDR2 is SYGVKD. CDR3 length: 16 residues. The CDR3 spells CAISESEVDHNQPQHF. For the CDR3, the DNA is TGTGCCATCAGTGAGTCGGAGGTCGATCACAATCAGCCCCAGCATTTT.